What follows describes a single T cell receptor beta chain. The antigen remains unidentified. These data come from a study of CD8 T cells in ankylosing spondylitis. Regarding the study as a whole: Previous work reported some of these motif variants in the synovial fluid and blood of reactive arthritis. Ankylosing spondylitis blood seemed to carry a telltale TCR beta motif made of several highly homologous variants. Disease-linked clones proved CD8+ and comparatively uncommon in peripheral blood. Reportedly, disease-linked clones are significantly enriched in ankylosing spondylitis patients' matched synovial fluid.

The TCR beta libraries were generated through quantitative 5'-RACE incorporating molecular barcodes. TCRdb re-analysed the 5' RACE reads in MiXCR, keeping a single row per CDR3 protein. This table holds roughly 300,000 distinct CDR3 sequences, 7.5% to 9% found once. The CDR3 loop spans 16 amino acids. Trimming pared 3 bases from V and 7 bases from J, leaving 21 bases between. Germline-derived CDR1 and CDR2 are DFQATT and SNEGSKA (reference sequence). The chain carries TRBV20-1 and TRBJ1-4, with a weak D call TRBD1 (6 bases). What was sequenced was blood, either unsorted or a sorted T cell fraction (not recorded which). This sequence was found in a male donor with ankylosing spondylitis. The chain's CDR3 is CSARGNAGVQGEKLFF. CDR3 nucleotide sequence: TGCAGTGCTAGGGGGAATGCAGGGGTTCAAGGTGAAAAACTGTTTTTT.